The 16 T cell receptor beta chains presented below share a single source sample, sequenced in a study of early stage breast cancer tumors. Libraries were prepared by immunoSEQ multiplex PCR; TCRdb keeps only in-frame clonotypes and omits some of them. The profile covers about 34,000 clones, with roughly four fifths appearing a single time and around 10% taken by the ten largest. Input material: breast tumor tissue. The source is a person aged 25 to 39 with breast cancer.

The chain has TRBV7-9 and TRBJ2-5; 10 nucleotides line up with TRBD1. The CDR3 covers 15 residues. Per germline, CDR1 SEHNR and CDR2 FQNEAQ (reference sequence). V lost 4 bases to trimming and J lost 2 bases; unmatched junction nucleotides: 4. The CDR3 coding sequence is TGTGCCAGCAGCTCGACAGGGGGCTGGCAAGAGACCCAGTACTTC. Translated: CASSSTGGWQETQYF.

The V call is TRBV7-2, the J call TRBJ2-7; 9 bases agree with TRBD2. V trimming: 5 bases; J trimming: 0 bases; junction bases outside the gene matches: 5. The CDR3 covers 15 residues. The germline V gene has CDR1 SGHTA and CDR2 FQGNSA. The CDR3 sequence is CASSRSSGSSYEQYF. CDR3 nucleotide sequence: TGTGCCAGCAGCCGAAGTAGCGGGAGCTCCTACGAGCAGTACTTC.

The rearrangement links TRBV7-2 to TRBJ1-4; TRBD1 matches 7 bases. Germline values: CDR1 SGHTA, CDR2 FQGNSA. The CDR3 extends over 18 amino acids. The V segment lost 1 base and the J segment 7 bases; nucleotides outside the gene matches: 15. The CDR3 region is CASSLGAVGGQRGEKLFF. In nucleotides, the CDR3 is TGTGCCAGCAGCTTAGGAGCGGTAGGGGGCCAGAGGGGTGAAAAACTGTTTTTT. The whole variable domain, filled in from reference TRBV7-2 and TRBJ1-4, reads GAGVSQSPSNKVTEKGKDVELRCDPISGHTALYWYRQSLGQGLEFLIYFQGNSAPDKSGLPSDRFSAERTGGSVSTLTIQRTQQEDSAVYLCASSLGAVGGQRGEKLFFGSGTQLSVL.

The chain links TRBV11-3 to TRBJ2-1; 7 bases map to TRBD2. In germline, CDR1 is SGHNT, CDR2 YENEEA. The CDR3 spans 15 residues. V lost 8 bases and J lost 8; bases outside the gene matches: 15. This CDR3 is CASSPGWAGDDEQFF. Written as DNA, the CDR3 is TGTGCCAGCTCCCCGGGGTGGGCGGGAGATGATGAGCAGTTCTTC.

This clone was seen a handful of times. The chain recombines TRBV7-9 with TRBJ2-2, with 8 bases fitting TRBD2. Trimming at V came to 6 bases and at J to 5 bases, leaving 8 bases not matched to a gene. Germline V gene sequence: CDR1 SEHNR, CDR2 FQNEAQ (reference sequence). This CDR3 is 15 amino acids long. The CDR3 DNA reads TGTGCCAGCAGACCGGGGGGGGTAGGAACCGGGGAGCTGTTTTTT. This codes for CASRPGGVGTGELFF. The complete variable domain, with remaining parts taken from reference TRBV7-9 and TRBJ2-2, reads DTGVSQNPRHKITKRGQNVTFRCDPISEHNRLYWYRQTLGQGPEFLTYFQNEAQLEKSRLLSDRFSAERPKGSFSTLEIQRTEQGDSAMYLCASRPGGVGTGELFFGEGSRLTVL.

This clone has a single count. The chain links TRBV6-1 to TRBJ1-2; 8 bases map to TRBD1. CDR1 is MNHNS and CDR2 is SASEGT in the germline V gene. V gave up 5 bases and J gave up 6 bases; unmatched junction bases: 8. This CDR3 has 14 residues. The CDR3, as DNA: TGTGCCAGCAGTTCCGACAGGGGAAGGGATGGCTACACCTTC. Protein product: CASSSDRGRDGYTF.

J is TRBJ2-1 and V is TRBV25-1; 8 bases fit TRBD2. The CDR3 totals 18 residues. Germline assignment: CDR1 MGHDK and CDR2 SYGVNS. V trimming: 0 bases; J trimming: 5 bases; junction bases outside the gene matches: 12. The CDR3 region is CASSEYSEGREVDNEQFF. CDR3 in DNA: TGTGCCAGCAGTGAATATTCGGAGGGGCGGGAGGTCGACAATGAGCAGTTCTTC.

The chain carries TRBV19 and TRBJ2-7; TRBD2 matches at 8 bases. V was pared by 1 base and J by 1 base, with 9 bases of the junction left unmatched. The CDR3 runs 17 residues. Germline V CDR1 and CDR2: LNHDA, SQIVND (reference sequence). This CDR3 reads CASSIGTSGSPSYEQYF. CDR3 DNA sequence: TGTGCCAGTAGTATAGGAACTAGCGGTTCCCCTTCCTACGAGCAGTACTTC.

This chain connects TRBV4-3 to TRBJ2-3; 14 nucleotides match TRBD2. Germline lookup yields CDR1 LGHNA and CDR2 YSLEER. The V segment lost 4 bases and the J segment 3 bases; nucleotides outside the gene matches: 9. The CDR3 is made up of 18 amino acids. In DNA form, the CDR3 reads TGCGCCAGCAGCCGAAACCCCTGGACTAGCGGGAGGACAGATACGCAGTATTTT. Translated, it gives CASSRNPWTSGRTDTQYF.

The chain carries TRBV7-9 and TRBJ1-6, with 8 bases matching TRBD1. Germline loops: CDR1 SEHNR, CDR2 FQNEAQ (reference sequence). The junction had 7 bases not matched to a gene; V was cut back by 2 bases and J by 4 bases. This CDR3 spans 17 amino acids. This CDR3 is CASSLKKTGVYNSPLHF. CDR3 in DNA: TGTGCCAGCAGCTTAAAGAAGACAGGGGTGTATAATTCACCCCTCCACTTT.

A few counts support this clone. The rearrangement links TRBV5-4 to TRBJ2-2; D remains ambiguous. Germline-derived CDR1 and CDR2 are SGHNT and YYREEE (reference sequence). Trimming shortened V by 0 bases and J by 7 bases, and 7 bases separated the two germline ends. The CDR3 has 13 amino acids. Here the CDR3 reads CASSLEGIGELFF. The CDR3 nucleotides read TGTGCCAGCAGCTTGGAAGGGATCGGGGAGCTGTTTTTT.

This clone was recorded only once. This chain uses TRBV5-1 with TRBJ2-1; TRBD2 agrees at 9 bases. CDR1 is SGHRS, CDR2 YFSETQ, per germline. J lost 10 bases, V lost 5 bases, and 13 bases had no gene match. CDR3 length equals 15 residues. CDR3 coding DNA: TGCGCCAGCAGATCCGGGACTAGCATCATAGACGAGCAGTTCTTC. The encoded protein is CASRSGTSIIDEQFF.

In its sample, this clone was seen once. The chain employs TRBV10-3 and TRBJ2-7, with a tentative D call TRBD1 (5 bases). In germline, CDR1 is ENHRY, CDR2 SYGVKD. The CDR3 covers 15 residues. Trimming shortened V by 3 bases and J by 0 bases, and 12 bases separated the two germline ends. The CDR3 reads CAISDKTQGSYEQYF. In DNA form, the CDR3 reads TGTGCCATCAGTGATAAGACCCAGGGCTCCTACGAGCAGTACTTC.

V and J are TRBV14 and TRBJ2-2; 10 positions agree with TRBD2. The CDR3 runs 18 residues. Unmatched junction bases numbered 5, after V lost 0 bases and J lost 1 base. The germline V gene encodes CDR1 SGHDN and CDR2 FVKESK. CDR3 coding DNA: TGTGCCAGCAGCCAAGATCACCGACTAGCGGGGAACACCGGGGAGCTGTTTTTT. It is translated as CASSQDHRLAGNTGELFF.

The chain has TRBV5-4 and TRBJ2-7; D ambiguous. There are 12 residues in the CDR3. Germline loops: CDR1 SGHNT, CDR2 YYREEE (reference sequence). Deletions cut 0 bases from V and 2 bases from J, with 3 bases between. CDR3 in amino acids: CASSLDTYEQYF. CDR3 DNA sequence: TGTGCCAGCAGCTTGGACACCTACGAGCAGTACTTC.

V is TRBV14 and J is TRBJ1-4, with unresolved D. The germline CDR1 and CDR2 sequences are SGHDN and FVKESK. V shed 5 bases and J shed 5 bases, with 3 bases lying between them. There are 11 residues in the CDR3. The CDR3 region has the DNA TGTGCCAGCAGCTCCAATGAAAAACTGTTTTTT. It codes for CASSSNEKLFF.